This is a list of T cell receptor beta chains from one sample in a study of CD4+ T cells in melanoma. Sequencing used immunoSEQ multiplex PCR; TCRdb keeps in-frame clones, though not all of them. The table includes 110,000 to 150,000 clones, around nine tenths detected once. Source of these receptors: a human donor with melanoma. The CDR3 runs from the conserved cysteine through the conserved F or W. The D gene is left open where the match is weak. The listing skips clone size in some rows; elsewhere it reads once, few, many or a size class.

v_gene	j_gene	d_gene	abundance	CDR3aa	CDR3nt
TRBV5-1	TRBJ2-3	TRBD1	-	CASRKQPGQGTDTQYF	TGCGCCAGCAGAAAACAACCGGGACAGGGGACAGATACGCAGTATTTT
TRBV9	TRBJ2-3	TRBD1	-	CASSVRGQGHTDTQYF	TGTGCCAGCAGCGTAAGGGGACAGGGACACACAGATACGCAGTATTTT
TRBV19	TRBJ2-5	TRBD2	-	CATSEGRGGNQETQYF	TGTGCCACCAGCGAAGGGCGGGGGGGTAACCAAGAGACCCAGTACTTC
TRBV2	TRBJ2-2	TRBD2	-	CASSYLAGGRTGELFF	TGTGCCAGCAGTTATCTAGCGGGGGGGCGCACCGGGGAGCTGTTTTTT
TRBV5-1	TRBJ1-2	-	-	CASGVSSPFDGYTF	TGCGCCAGCGGCGTCAGCAGCCCGTTCGATGGCTACACCTTC
TRBV30	TRBJ1-2	-	-	CALGPSNYGYTF	TGTGCCTTGGGGCCATCTAACTATGGCTACACCTTC
TRBV2	TRBJ1-1	-	-	CASRGEAESEAFF	TGTGCCAGCAGAGGAGAAGCGGAGAGTGAAGCTTTCTTT
TRBV5-1	TRBJ2-2	TRBD2	-	CASSRASSGEMGELFF	TGCGCCAGCAGCCGAGCCTCTAGCGGTGAAATGGGGGAGCTGTTTTTT
TRBV2	TRBJ2-1	-	-	CASKFQTQNEQFF	TGTGCCAGCAAATTCCAGACACAGAATGAGCAGTTCTTC
TRBV5-1	TRBJ2-3	TRBD2	-	CASRPTSGRTDTQYF	TGCGCCAGCAGACCCACTAGCGGCCGCACAGATACGCAGTATTTT
TRBV5-1	TRBJ2-1	TRBD1	-	CASSSTGGSEQFF	TGCGCCAGCAGCTCCACAGGGGGGTCTGAGCAGTTCTTC
TRBV28	TRBJ1-1	-	-	CASSAYRAGTEAFF	TGTGCCAGCAGTGCGTACAGGGCAGGAACTGAAGCTTTCTTT
TRBV6-1	TRBJ2-5	-	-	CASTTLWGETQYF	TGTGCCAGCACTACGCTGTGGGGGGAGACCCAGTACTTC
TRBV9	TRBJ2-3	-	-	CASSVGGASTDTQYF	TGTGCCAGCAGCGTAGGCGGGGCCAGCACAGATACGCAGTATTTT
TRBV18	TRBJ2-7	-	-	CASSPSHHYEQYF	TGTGCCAGCTCACCGAGCCACCACTACGAGCAGTACTTC
TRBV19	TRBJ2-5	TRBD1	once	CASRFSGTGATQYF	TGTGCCAGTAGGTTTTCCGGGACAGGGGCGACCCAGTACTTC
TRBV6-1	TRBJ1-1	TRBD1	-	CASSPRRGPEAFF	TGTGCCAGCAGTCCCAGAAGGGGGCCTGAAGCTTTCTTT
TRBV9	TRBJ1-2	-	-	CASSPSLAGDYGYTF	TGTGCCAGCAGCCCCAGCTTGGCAGGGGACTATGGCTACACCTTC
TRBV12-5	TRBJ1-2	-	-	CASGSLTRGVTSGYTF	TGTGCTAGTGGTTCCCTAACCCGGGGGGTGACCTCTGGCTACACCTTC
TRBV5-4	TRBJ2-6	TRBD1	-	CASSPPTGISGANVLTF	TGTGCCAGCAGCCCTCCGACAGGGATCTCTGGGGCCAACGTCCTGACTTTC
TRBV11-3	TRBJ2-1	-	-	CASSETGSGTTNEQFF	TGTGCCAGCAGCGAAACCGGCAGTGGAACCACCAATGAGCAGTTCTTC
TRBV29-1	TRBJ1-1	-	-	CSVEVGRPNTEAFF	TGCAGCGTTGAAGTCGGACGGCCGAACACTGAAGCTTTCTTT
TRBV7-7	TRBJ2-5	-	-	CASSFDSEETQYF	TGTGCTAGCAGCTTCGACAGCGAAGAGACCCAGTACTTC
TRBV5-8	TRBJ2-3	TRBD2	-	CASMSRTGGPADTQYF	TGTGCCAGCATGTCGAGGACGGGGGGGCCAGCAGATACGCAGTATTTT
TRBV30	TRBJ1-2	-	-	CAWSYDSYYGYTF	TGTGCCTGGAGTTACGACAGCTACTATGGCTACACCTTC
TRBV29-1	TRBJ1-2	TRBD1	-	CSVGSGQTGGKGYYGYTF	TGCAGCGTTGGAAGCGGCCAGACAGGGGGAAAGGGGTATTATGGCTACACCTTC
TRBV5-8	TRBJ2-3	-	-	CASSLWTASTDTQYF	TGTGCCAGCAGTTTGTGGACAGCCAGCACAGATACGCAGTATTTT
TRBV7-8	TRBJ1-5	TRBD1	-	CASSPSGVRGYSNQPQHF	TGTGCCAGCAGCCCAAGTGGGGTCAGGGGGTATAGCAATCAGCCCCAGCATTTT
TRBV11-3	TRBJ1-6	-	-	CASSPGRGPNSPLHF	TGTGCCAGCAGCCCGGGGCGGGGTCCCAATTCACCCCTCCACTTT
TRBV18	TRBJ2-7	TRBD1	-	CASSPNPGQLSYEQYF	TGTGCCAGCTCTCCAAATCCGGGACAGCTCTCCTACGAGCAGTACTTC
TRBV13	TRBJ2-7	-	few	CASSLGTMGNRDF	TGTGCCAGCAGCTTAGGAACGATGGGGAACAGGGACTTC
TRBV4-1	TRBJ1-4	-	-	CASSLETNEKLFF	TGCGCCAGCAGCCTCGAAACGAATGAAAAACTGTTTTTT
TRBV27	TRBJ2-7	-	-	CASSFKGNSYEQYF	TGTGCCAGCAGTTTTAAGGGGAACTCCTACGAGCAGTACTTC
TRBV7-6	TRBJ2-6	-	-	CASSLALVRGNSGANVLTF	TGTGCCAGCAGCTTAGCGCTTGTCAGGGGCAACTCTGGGGCCAACGTCCTGACTTTC
TRBV6-1	TRBJ2-5	-	-	CASSVLGRSQETQYF	TGTGCCAGCAGTGTCCTGGGCAGATCCCAAGAGACCCAGTACTTC
TRBV11-2	TRBJ2-7	-	-	CASSLAGRNPYEQYF	TGTGCCAGCAGCTTAGCTGGGCGAAACCCCTACGAGCAGTACTTC
TRBV18	TRBJ1-5	-	-	CASSPKAQPQHF	TGTGCCAGCTCACCAAAGGCTCAGCCCCAGCATTTT
TRBV13	TRBJ1-4	-	once	CASSLRAGEKLFF	TGTGCCAGCAGCTTAAGGGCAGGCGAAAAACTGTTTTTT
TRBV7-9	TRBJ1-2	TRBD1	-	CASSPDRAEGYTF	TGTGCCAGCAGCCCGGACAGGGCAGAGGGCTACACCTTC
TRBV7-2	TRBJ2-5	-	-	CASSLVGGGSGETQYF	TGTGCCAGCAGCTTAGTTGGTGGTGGTAGCGGTGAGACCCAGTACTTC
TRBV11-3	TRBJ2-3	-	-	CASSLFTTDTQYF	TGTGCCAGCAGCTTATTTACCACAGATACGCAGTATTTT
TRBV30	TRBJ1-3	-	-	CAWSVSRSGNTIYF	TGTGCCTGGAGTGTAAGTAGGAGCGGAAACACCATATATTTT
TRBV5-1	TRBJ2-1	TRBD1	-	CASSSWTGSYNEQFF	TGCGCCAGCAGCTCTTGGACAGGGAGCTACAATGAGCAGTTCTTC
TRBV30	TRBJ2-7	-	-	CAWNTGVHEQYF	TGTGCCTGGAATACGGGTGTCCACGAGCAGTACTTC
TRBV5-1	TRBJ1-2	-	-	CASSLVQAPGGGGYTF	TGCGCCAGCAGCTTGGTGCAGGCCCCGGGCGGGGGGGGCTACACCTTC
TRBV6-1	TRBJ1-6	-	-	CASSERLSSPLHF	TGTGCCAGCAGTGAACGTCTCAGTTCACCCCTCCACTTT
TRBV7-3	TRBJ1-2	TRBD1	-	CASSLAVGQGNYGYTF	TGTGCCAGCAGCTTAGCTGTAGGACAGGGCAACTATGGCTACACCTTC
TRBV4-2	TRBJ1-2	TRBD1	-	CASSVSGQGGWGYTF	TGTGCCAGCAGTGTATCGGGACAGGGGGGGTGGGGCTACACCTTC
TRBV5-1	TRBJ1-1	-	-	CASSRDGGVNTEAFF	TGCGCCAGCAGCCGTGATGGTGGGGTGAACACTGAAGCTTTCTTT
TRBV6-1	TRBJ1-3	-	-	CAARTHSGNTIYF	TGTGCCGCAAGGACACACTCTGGAAACACCATATATTTT
TRBV7-9	TRBJ2-3	-	-	CASRPWGGVTDTQYF	TGTGCCAGCAGACCCTGGGGGGGCGTCACAGATACGCAGTATTTT
TRBV25-1	TRBJ1-4	-	-	CASSEGTTATNEKLFF	TGTGCCAGCAGTGAGGGGACAACTGCAACTAATGAAAAACTGTTTTTT
TRBV29-1	TRBJ2-1	-	few	CSVENRLVGEQFF	TGCAGCGTTGAAAACCGACTAGTTGGGGAGCAGTTCTTC
TRBV7-3	TRBJ2-5	TRBD2	-	CASSSGTSGAGEETQYF	TGTGCCAGCAGCTCCGGGACTAGCGGGGCCGGGGAAGAGACCCAGTACTTC
TRBV5-1	TRBJ1-2	-	few	CASSLGVGSYGYTF	TGCGCCAGCAGCTTGGGGGTCGGGAGCTATGGCTACACCTTC